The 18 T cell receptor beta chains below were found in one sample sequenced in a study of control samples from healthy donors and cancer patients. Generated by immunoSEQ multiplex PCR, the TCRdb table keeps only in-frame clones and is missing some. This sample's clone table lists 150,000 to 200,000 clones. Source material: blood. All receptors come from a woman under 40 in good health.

The CDR3 DNA reads TGTGCCAGCAGTGATCAAGAGGCCCGAAGCTCCTACAATGAGCAGTTCTTC. This gives the protein CASSDQEARSSYNEQFF. J is TRBJ2-1 and V is TRBV6-1, with D unclear. There are 17 residues in the CDR3. The ends were cut back, 3 bases at V and 0 bases at J, with 15 bases in the middle. CDR1 MNHNS and CDR2 SASEGT come from the germline V gene.

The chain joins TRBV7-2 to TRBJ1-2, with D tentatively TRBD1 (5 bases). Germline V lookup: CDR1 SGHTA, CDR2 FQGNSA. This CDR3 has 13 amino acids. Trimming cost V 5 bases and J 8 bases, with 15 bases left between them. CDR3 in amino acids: CASSPQGLRGYTF. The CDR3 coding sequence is TGTGCCAGCAGCCCCCAGGGTTTAAGGGGCTACACCTTC. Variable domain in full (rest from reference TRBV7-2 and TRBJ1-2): GAGVSQSPSNKVTEKGKDVELRCDPISGHTALYWYRQSLGQGLEFLIYFQGNSAPDKSGLPSDRFSAERTGGSVSTLTIQRTQQEDSAVYLCASSPQGLRGYTFGSGTRLTVV.

This CDR3 reads CASSSGGPTDTQYF. DNA for the CDR3: TGTGCCAGCAGTAGCGGGGGGCCCACAGATACGCAGTATTTT. The chain combines TRBV28 with TRBJ2-3; 9 bases are a match to TRBD2. The germline V gene encodes CDR1 MDHEN and CDR2 SYDVKM. CDR3 length: 14 residues. V lost 5 bases to trimming and J lost 2 bases; unmatched junction nucleotides: 2. Based on the CDR3 plus reference TRBV28 and TRBJ2-3, the full variable domain is DVKVTQSSRYLVKRTGEKVFLECVQDMDHENMFWYRQDPGLGLRLIYFSYDVKMKEKGDIPEGYSVSREKKERFSLILESASTNQTSMYLCASSSGGPTDTQYFGPGTRLTVL.

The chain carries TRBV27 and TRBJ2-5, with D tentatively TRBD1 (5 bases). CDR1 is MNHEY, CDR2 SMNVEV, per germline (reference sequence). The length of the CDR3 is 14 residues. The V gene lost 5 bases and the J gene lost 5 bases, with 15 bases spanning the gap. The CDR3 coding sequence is TGTGCCAGCAGTCAATGGGGCCTGGGGGAGACCCAGTACTTC. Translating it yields CASSQWGLGETQYF.

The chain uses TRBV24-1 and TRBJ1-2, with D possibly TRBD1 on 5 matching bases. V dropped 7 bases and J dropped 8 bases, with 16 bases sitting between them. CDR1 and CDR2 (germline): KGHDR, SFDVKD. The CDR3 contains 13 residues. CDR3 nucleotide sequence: TGTGCCACCAGGGCTCGGGGGAACGGCGGCTACACCTTC. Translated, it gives CATRARGNGGYTF.

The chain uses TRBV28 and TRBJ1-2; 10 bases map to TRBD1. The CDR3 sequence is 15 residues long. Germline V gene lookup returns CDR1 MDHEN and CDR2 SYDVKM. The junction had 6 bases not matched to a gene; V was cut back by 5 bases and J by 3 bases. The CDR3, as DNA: TGTGCCAGCAGTACACCGGGACAGGGGCACTATGGCTACACCTTC. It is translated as CASSTPGQGHYGYTF.

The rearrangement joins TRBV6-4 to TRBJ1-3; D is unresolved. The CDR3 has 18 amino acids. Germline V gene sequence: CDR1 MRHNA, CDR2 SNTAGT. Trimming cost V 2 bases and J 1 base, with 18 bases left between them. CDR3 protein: CASSDPRSDNESGNTIYF. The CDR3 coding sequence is TGTGCCAGCAGTGACCCCCGTTCGGATAACGAATCTGGAAACACCATATATTTT.

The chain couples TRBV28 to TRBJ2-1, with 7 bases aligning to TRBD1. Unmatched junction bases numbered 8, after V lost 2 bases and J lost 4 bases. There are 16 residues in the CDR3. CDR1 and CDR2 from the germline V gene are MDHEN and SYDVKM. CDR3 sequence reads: CASSLVRDSLYNEQFF. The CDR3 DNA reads TGTGCCAGCAGTTTAGTCCGGGACAGCCTGTACAATGAGCAGTTCTTC.

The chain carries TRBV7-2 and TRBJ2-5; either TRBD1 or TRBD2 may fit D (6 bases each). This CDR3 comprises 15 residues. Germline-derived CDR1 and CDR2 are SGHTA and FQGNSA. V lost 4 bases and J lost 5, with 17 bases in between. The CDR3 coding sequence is TGTGCCAGCAGCTACTCACTAGGAGGGGGGGAGACCCAGTACTTC. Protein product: CASSYSLGGGETQYF. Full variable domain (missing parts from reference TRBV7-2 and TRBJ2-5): GAGVSQSPSNKVTEKGKDVELRCDPISGHTALYWYRQSLGQGLEFLIYFQGNSAPDKSGLPSDRFSAERTGGSVSTLTIQRTQQEDSAVYLCASSYSLGGGETQYFGPGTRLLVL.

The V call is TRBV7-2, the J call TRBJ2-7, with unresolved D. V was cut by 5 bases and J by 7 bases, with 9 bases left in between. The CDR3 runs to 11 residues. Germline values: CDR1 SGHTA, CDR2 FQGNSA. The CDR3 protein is CASSRRTEQYF. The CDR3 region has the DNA TGTGCCAGCAGCCGACGGACGGAGCAGTACTTC.

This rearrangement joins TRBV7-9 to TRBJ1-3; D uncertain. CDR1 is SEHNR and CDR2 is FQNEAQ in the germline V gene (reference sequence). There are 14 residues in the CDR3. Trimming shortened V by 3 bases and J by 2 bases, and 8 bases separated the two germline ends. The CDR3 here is CASSLQATGNTIYF. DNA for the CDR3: TGTGCCAGCAGCTTGCAGGCCACTGGAAACACCATATATTTT.

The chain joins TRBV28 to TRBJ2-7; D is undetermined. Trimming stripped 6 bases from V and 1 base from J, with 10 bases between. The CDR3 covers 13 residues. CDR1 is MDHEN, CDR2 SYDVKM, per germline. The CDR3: CASRRWESYEQYF. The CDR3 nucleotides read TGTGCCAGCAGAAGGTGGGAATCCTACGAGCAGTACTTC.

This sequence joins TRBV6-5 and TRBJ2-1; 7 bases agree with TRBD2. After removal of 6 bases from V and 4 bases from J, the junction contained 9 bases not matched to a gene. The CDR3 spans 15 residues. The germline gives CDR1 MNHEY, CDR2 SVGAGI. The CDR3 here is CASRDGSGVYNEQFF. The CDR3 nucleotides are TGTGCCAGCAGGGACGGGAGCGGGGTTTACAATGAGCAGTTCTTC.

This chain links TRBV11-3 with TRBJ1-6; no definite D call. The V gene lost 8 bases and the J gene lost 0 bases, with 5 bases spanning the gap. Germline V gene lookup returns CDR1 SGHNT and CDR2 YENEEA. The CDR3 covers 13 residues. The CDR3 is CASGNSYNSPLHF. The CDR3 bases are TGTGCCAGCGGGAACTCCTATAATTCACCCCTCCACTTT.

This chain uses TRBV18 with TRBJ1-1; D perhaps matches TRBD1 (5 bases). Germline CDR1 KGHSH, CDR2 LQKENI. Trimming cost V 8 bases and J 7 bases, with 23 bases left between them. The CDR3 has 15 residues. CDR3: CASPAMWGASYEAFF. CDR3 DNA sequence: TGTGCCAGCCCCGCAATGTGGGGCGCGTCTTATGAAGCTTTCTTT.

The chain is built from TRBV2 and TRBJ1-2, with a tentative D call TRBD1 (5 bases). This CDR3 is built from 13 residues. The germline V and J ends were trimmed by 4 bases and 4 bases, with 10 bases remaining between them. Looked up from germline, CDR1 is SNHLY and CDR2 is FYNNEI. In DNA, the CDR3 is TGTGCCAGCAGTGGGGGGGTTGGCTATGGCTACACCTTC. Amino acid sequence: CASSGGVGYGYTF.

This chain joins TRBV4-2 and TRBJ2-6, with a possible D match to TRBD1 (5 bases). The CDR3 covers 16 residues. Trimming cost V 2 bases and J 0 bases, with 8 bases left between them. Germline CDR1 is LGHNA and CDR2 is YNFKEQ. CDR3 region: CASSQTDSSGANVLTF. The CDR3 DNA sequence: TGTGCCAGCAGCCAAACAGACAGCTCTGGGGCCAACGTCCTGACTTTC.

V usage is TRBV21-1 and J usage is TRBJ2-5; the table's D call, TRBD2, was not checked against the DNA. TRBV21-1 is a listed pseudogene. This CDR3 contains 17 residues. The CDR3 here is CASSPMGGGGAQETQYF. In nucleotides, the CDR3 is TGTGCCAGCAGCCCGATGGGAGGCGGGGGGGCTCAAGAGACCCAGTACTTC.